This T cell receptor beta chain came from a study of T cell responses to AZD1222 COVID-19 vaccine. Study-wide findings and caveats: Baseline serology detected seropositivity in only six AZD1222 recipients.

Concerning this clone: Its antigen is currently unknown.

Per the germline V gene, CDR1 is KGHSH and CDR2 is LQKENI. The CDR3 consists of 15 residues. J gave up 5 bases and V 6 bases, and 11 bases lay outside the gene matches. Sequencing used immunoSEQ multiplex PCR; TCRdb keeps in-frame clones, though not all of them. The sample lists approximately 67,000 clones; approximately 90% were seen once. The V gene is TRBV18, the J gene TRBJ1-1, with TRBD1 matching 8 bases. The sequenced sample was peripheral blood, obtained on day 0 of AZD1222 vaccination. This sequence was found in an adult in good health. CDR3 bases: TGTGCCAGCTCGACTAAGACAGGGGAGGTAACTGAAGCTTTCTTT. This gives the protein CASSTKTGEVTEAFF.